One sample yielded the 13 T cell receptor beta chains listed below, sequenced in a study of spatial heterogeneity in lung cancer. Sample time point: sample taken at primary tumor resection. TCRdb re-called the 5' RACE reads through MiXCR, storing one row per CDR3 protein. The table records roughly 38,000 distinct CDR3 sequences, 3.1% of them present only once. This material consisted of normal lung tissue next to the tumor, taken at surgery. The receptor set was obtained from a male donor with early-stage non-small cell lung cancer.

The table lists this clonotype with many counts. The CDR3 DNA is TGTGCCAGCAGCTTCGGCGGGGTACTCTCCTACGAGCAGTACTTC. Protein: CASSFGGVLSYEQYF. The chain uses TRBV7-2 and TRBJ2-7; the D gene is possibly TRBD2 (6 bases). The CDR3 totals 15 residues. V was trimmed by 3 bases and J by 0 bases, leaving 12 bases between them. Per germline, CDR1 SGHTA and CDR2 FQGNSA.

This clonotype was observed many times. V and J are TRBV7-9 and TRBJ2-3, with 11 bases fitting TRBD2. The CDR3 extends over 20 amino acids. Germline lookup yields CDR1 SEHNR and CDR2 FQNEAQ (reference sequence). V trimming: 5 bases; J trimming: 5 bases; junction bases outside the gene matches: 21. The CDR3 nucleotides read TGTGCCAGCAGCGGAACTCCTCCTCGGCTAGCGGGGGGTCTGGGAGATACGCAGTATTTT. It is translated as CASSGTPPRLAGGLGDTQYF.

This clonotype was observed at least ten times. The rearrangement joins TRBV7-2 to TRBJ1-5; 7 bases match TRBD1. With V trimmed by 5 bases and J by 3 bases, 7 bases remained unmatched. CDR3 length: 15 amino acids. CDR1 and CDR2 (germline): SGHTA, FQGNSA. DNA of the CDR3: TGTGCCAGCAGCAGAGAGACAGGGAACAATCAGCCCCAGCATTTT. This sequence encodes CASSRETGNNQPQHF. The full variable domain, with the rest looked up from reference TRBV7-2 and TRBJ1-5, is GAGVSQSPSNKVTEKGKDVELRCDPISGHTALYWYRQSLGQGLEFLIYFQGNSAPDKSGLPSDRFSAERTGGSVSTLTIQRTQQEDSAVYLCASSRETGNNQPQHFGDGTRLSIL.

The J gene is TRBJ2-3, the V gene TRBV4-2; no clear D. The CDR3 loop spans 15 amino acids. Trimming shortened V by 0 bases and J by 6 bases, and 13 bases separated the two germline ends. Germline CDR1 reads LGHNA; CDR2 reads YNFKEQ. The CDR3 loop reads CASSQDTLGLDTQYF. The DNA for the CDR3 is TGTGCCAGCAGCCAAGATACGTTAGGGTTGGATACGCAGTATTTT.

The chain couples TRBV29-1 to TRBJ2-7; 7 bases fit TRBD1. Germline trimming cut 6 bases from V and 8 bases from J; bases unmatched to any gene: 13. This CDR3 spans 13 amino acids. Germline V lookup: CDR1 SQVTM, CDR2 ANQGSEA. The CDR3 reads CSVATTNRGQQYF. The CDR3 DNA sequence: TGCAGCGTCGCAACCACGAACAGGGGACAGCAGTACTTC.

This clonotype was counted at least ten times. The chain is built from TRBV4-1 and TRBJ2-7; 8 nucleotides line up with TRBD1. The germline V gene encodes CDR1 MGHRA and CDR2 YSYEKL. V lost 0 bases, J lost 5 bases, and 9 bases stayed unmatched. CDR3 length: 16 residues. The CDR3 DNA is TGCGCCAGCAGCCAAGACCCAACAGGGGGTATCAACGAGCAGTACTTC. Translation gives CASSQDPTGGINEQYF.

This clonotype was recorded at least ten times. The V gene is TRBV4-3, the J gene TRBJ2-7; tentative D call: TRBD1 (5 bases). Germline lookup yields CDR1 LGHNA and CDR2 YSLEER. The CDR3 runs 16 residues. V lost 4 bases and J 4 bases, leaving 20 bases between the germline ends. CDR3: CASSPRGRREFYEQYF. The CDR3 coding sequence is TGCGCCAGCAGCCCACGAGGACGCAGGGAATTTTACGAGCAGTACTTC.

This clonotype was seen at least ten times. The CDR3 protein is CSARRQGTKETQYF. CDR3 DNA: TGCAGTGCTAGACGGCAGGGGACAAAAGAGACCCAGTACTTC. The chain recombines TRBV20-1 with TRBJ2-5; TRBD1 is a possible D gene (6 bases). CDR1 and CDR2 from the germline V gene are DFQATT and SNEGSKA (reference sequence). The V gene lost 2 bases and the J gene lost 3 bases, with 13 bases spanning the gap. This CDR3 has 14 residues.

This clonotype was counted many times. V is TRBV3-1 and J is TRBJ1-2, with D hard to call. Trimming removed 1 base at V and 3 bases at J, with 15 bases between. The CDR3 has 16 residues. The V gene's germline CDR1 is LGHDT and CDR2 YNNKEL (reference sequence). The CDR3 protein is CASSQGRSGGDYGYTF. The CDR3 coding sequence is TGTGCCAGCAGCCAAGGGAGGTCGGGTGGGGACTATGGCTACACCTTC. Looking up the rest from reference TRBV3-1 and TRBJ1-2 gives the full variable domain: DTAVSQTPKYLVTQMGNDKSIKCEQNLGHDTMYWYKQDSKKFLKIMFSYNNKELIINETVPNRFSPKSPDKAHLNLHINSLELGDSAVYFCASSQGRSGGDYGYTFGSGTRLTVV.

At least ten counts were recorded for this clonotype. This chain connects TRBV6-5 to TRBJ1-5; TRBD1 aligns across 9 bases. V trimming: 5 bases; J trimming: 5 bases; junction bases outside the gene matches: 7. Germline V gene data show CDR1 as MNHEY and CDR2 as SVGAGI. CDR3 length equals 15 residues. The CDR3 here is CASSPGTGNHQPQHF. CDR3 DNA sequence: TGTGCCAGCAGTCCCGGGACAGGGAATCATCAGCCCCAGCATTTT.

This clonotype was seen ten or more times. J is TRBJ2-3 and V is TRBV29-1, with D perhaps TRBD2 (5 bases). The CDR3 spans 13 residues. Germline CDR1 reads SQVTM; CDR2 reads ANQGSEA. The V end was cut by 1 base, the J end by 5 bases, with 10 bases between. The CDR3 loop reads CSVEGLARDTQYF. The DNA of the CDR3 is TGCAGCGTTGAAGGTCTAGCAAGAGATACGCAGTATTTT.

This clonotype was seen ten or more times. This sequence joins TRBV7-8 and TRBJ2-3; 10 bases agree with TRBD2. In germline, CDR1 is SGHVS, CDR2 FQNEAQ. CDR3 size: 16 residues. The V segment lost 4 bases and the J segment 2 bases; nucleotides outside the gene matches: 6. The chain's CDR3 is CASSSGSGGATDTQYF. The CDR3 DNA sequence: TGTGCCAGCAGCTCCGGAAGCGGGGGGGCCACAGATACGCAGTATTTT.

The V gene is TRBV18, the J gene TRBJ1-4; D possibly corresponds to TRBD1 (6 bases). The CDR3 length is 13 residues. Between the trimmed V and J ends, which lost 2 bases and 5 bases, there was a span of 6 bases. CDR1 and CDR2 from the germline V gene are KGHSH and LQKENI. This CDR3 reads CASSPGGNEKLFF. The CDR3 bases are TGTGCCAGCTCACCAGGGGGCAATGAAAAACTGTTTTTT. The whole variable domain, remainder taken from reference TRBV18 and TRBJ1-4, is NAGVMQNPRHLVRRRGQEARLRCSPMKGHSHVYWYRQLPEEGLKFMVYLQKENIIDESGMPKERFSAEFPKEGPSILRIQQVVRGDSAAYFCASSPGGNEKLFFGSGTQLSVL.